Each of the 14 T cell receptor beta chains below was sequenced from the same sample in a study of T-cell reconstitution after alpha-beta-depleted transplantation in children. A TCRbeta library incorporating unique molecular identifiers was prepared. TCRdb reanalysed the PCR reads using MiXCR and keeps one entry per CDR3 protein. The data show roughly 570,000 distinct CDR3 sequences, 27% seen once. The source was PBMCs, collected before TCRalphabeta/CD19-depleted stem cell transplant. All receptors derive from a boy under two years old with Wiskott-Aldrich syndrome, due to receive a stem cell transplant.

This clonotype came up a few times. The chain carries TRBV2 and TRBJ1-5, with D possibly matching TRBD1 (5 bases). Germline V gives CDR1 SNHLY, CDR2 FYNNEI. This CDR3 region has 12 residues. V was pared by 9 bases and J by 6 bases, with 12 bases between. CDR3 sequence reads: CASTSGRQPQHF. CDR3 nucleotide sequence: TGTGCCAGTACATCAGGGCGTCAGCCCCAGCATTTT.

The rearrangement joins TRBV5-1 to TRBJ2-5; D is unclear. Germline values: CDR1 SGHRS, CDR2 YFSETQ. V dropped 3 bases and J dropped 5 bases, with 11 bases sitting between them. The CDR3 consists of 13 residues. CDR3 coding DNA: TGCGCCAGCAGCTCGGATTCCCTGGAGACCCAGTACTTC. This translates into CASSSDSLETQYF. Combining the CDR3 with reference TRBV5-1 and TRBJ2-5 gives the whole variable domain KAGVTQTPRYLIKTRGQQVTLSCSPISGHRSVSWYQQTPGQGLQFLFEYFSETQRNKGNFPGRFSGRQFSNSRSEMNVSTLELGDSALYLCASSSDSLETQYFGPGTRLLVL.

This clonotype occurred a few times. The V call is TRBV5-1, the J call TRBJ2-1; D is possibly TRBD2 (5 bases). The CDR3 has 16 residues. V lost 4 bases and J 0 bases, leaving 14 bases between the germline ends. Germline lookup yields CDR1 SGHRS and CDR2 YFSETQ. The CDR3 sequence: CASSHKISGSYNEQFF. The CDR3 DNA is TGCGCCAGCAGCCACAAGATCAGCGGCTCCTACAATGAGCAGTTCTTC.

This clonotype showed up just a few times. The chain uses TRBV19 and TRBJ2-4, with D perhaps TRBD2 (6 bases). The germline V and J ends were trimmed by 3 bases and 0 bases, with 12 bases remaining between them. CDR1 is LNHDA, CDR2 SQIVND, per germline (reference sequence). The CDR3 totals 16 residues. CDR3 residues: CASSIGRTLAKNIQYF. DNA for the CDR3: TGTGCCAGTAGTATTGGGAGGACCCTAGCCAAAAACATTCAGTACTTC.

This clonotype has more than one count but fewer than ten. Written as DNA, the CDR3 is TGTGCCAGCAGTTTAAGTCGGGGCGGCTACGAGCAGTACTTC. Protein: CASSLSRGGYEQYF. J is TRBJ2-7 and V is TRBV12-3 or TRBV12-4; either TRBD1 or TRBD2 may supply D (5 bases each). V shed 2 bases and J shed 3 bases, with 11 bases lying between them. This CDR3 comprises 14 residues.

This clonotype was observed a single time. The chain couples TRBV2 to TRBJ2-1; 9 bases align to TRBD2. CDR1 and CDR2 (germline): SNHLY, FYNNEI. V shed 5 bases, J shed 5 bases, and the junction held 7 bases outside the gene matches. This CDR3 is 15 amino acids long. The CDR3 sequence is CASSQALAGNNEQFF. CDR3 nucleotide sequence: TGTGCCAGCAGTCAGGCCCTAGCGGGAAACAATGAGCAGTTCTTC.

This chain uses TRBV28 with TRBJ2-7; D is unresolved. V lost 5 bases, J lost 3 bases, and 17 bases lay in between. This CDR3 contains 15 residues. CDR1 MDHEN and CDR2 SYDVKM come from the germline V gene. CDR3 amino acids: CASSGSAGRHYEQYF. CDR3 coding DNA: TGTGCCAGCAGTGGGTCCGCCGGTCGCCACTACGAGCAGTACTTC. Filled out from reference TRBV28 and TRBJ2-7, the complete variable domain reads DVKVTQSSRYLVKRTGEKVFLECVQDMDHENMFWYRQDPGLGLRLIYFSYDVKMKEKGDIPEGYSVSREKKERFSLILESASTNQTSMYLCASSGSAGRHYEQYFGPGTRLTVT.

The V and J genes are TRBV3-1 and TRBJ2-7; D is perhaps TRBD1 (6 bases). The CDR3 extends over 15 amino acids. The germline gives CDR1 LGHDT, CDR2 YNNKEL (reference sequence). V was shortened by 0 bases and J by 10 bases, with 19 bases between the two germline ends. CDR3 region: CASSQEPQGVRKQYF. The CDR3 DNA sequence: TGTGCCAGCAGCCAAGAACCACAGGGTGTTCGCAAACAGTACTTC.

This clonotype was picked up a small number of times. The chain employs TRBV9 and TRBJ2-7; TRBD2 matches at 13 bases. The length of the CDR3 is 17 residues. Germline values: CDR1 SGDLS, CDR2 YYNGEE. The junction had 19 bases not matched to a gene; V was cut back by 3 bases and J by 13 bases. The CDR3 DNA sequence: TGTGCCAGCAGCGAATGGCCTGGGGGGACTAGCGGGATCACCCATTACTTC. It specifies CASSEWPGGTSGITHYF.

The chain links TRBV28 to TRBJ1-6; no clear D gene. The V gene's germline CDR1 is MDHEN and CDR2 SYDVKM. V was cut by 5 bases and J by 11 bases, with 16 bases left in between. The CDR3 is 14 residues long. The CDR3 is CASSRVIPRAPLHF. The CDR3 nucleotides are TGTGCCAGCAGTCGGGTGATCCCTCGGGCACCCCTCCACTTT.

The chain employs TRBV6-5 and TRBJ2-4, with D unresolved. CDR1 and CDR2 (germline): MNHEY, SVGAGI. Between the trimmed V and J ends, which lost 2 bases and 7 bases, there was a span of 9 bases. There are 13 residues in the CDR3. In DNA form, the CDR3 reads TGTGCCAGCAGTTACCGGACGGACAACATTCAGTACTTC. It specifies CASSYRTDNIQYF.

V gene TRBV18 combines with J gene TRBJ2-7; no firm D call. CDR1 and CDR2 from the germline V gene are KGHSH and LQKENI. Trimming cost V 6 bases and J 0 bases, with 18 bases left between them. CDR3 length equals 16 residues. Written as DNA, the CDR3 is TGTGCCAGCTCCCATGAGGATCGAGTGAGCTCCTACGAGCAGTACTTC. Translation gives CASSHEDRVSSYEQYF.

This clonotype was found a few times. V gene TRBV5-1 combines with J gene TRBJ2-5; the D gene is possibly TRBD2 (5 bases). Germline V gives CDR1 SGHRS, CDR2 YFSETQ. The CDR3 is 14 residues long. V lost 0 bases and J 4 bases, leaving 10 bases between the germline ends. The CDR3 is CASSLVRGSETQYF. The CDR3 DNA reads as TGCGCCAGCAGCTTGGTTCGAGGGTCAGAGACCCAGTACTTC. The full variable domain, with the rest looked up from reference TRBV5-1 and TRBJ2-5, is KAGVTQTPRYLIKTRGQQVTLSCSPISGHRSVSWYQQTPGQGLQFLFEYFSETQRNKGNFPGRFSGRQFSNSRSEMNVSTLELGDSALYLCASSLVRGSETQYFGPGTRLLVL.

J is TRBJ2-5 and V is TRBV10-3; 9 bases align to TRBD1. This CDR3 is 15 amino acids long. Germline trimming cut 0 bases from V and 5 bases from J; bases unmatched to any gene: 4. CDR1 is ENHRY and CDR2 is SYGVKD in the germline V gene. The CDR3 DNA follows: TGTGCCATCAGTGAGTCGACAGGGGGTTTTGAGACCCAGTACTTC. Its translation is CAISESTGGFETQYF.